A single sample gave rise to the 13 T cell receptor beta chains below, sequenced in a study of cytomegalovirus exposure and HLA in healthy donors. Measured with immunoSEQ multiplex PCR; TCRdb has only the in-frame clones, and not every one. The sample holds approximately 99,000 clones; 90% to 97% are singletons and the top ten take roughly 0.7%. Sequencing was performed on PBMCs. Receptors originate from a woman aged 18-35 years in good health and CMV-seronegative.

V usage is TRBV2 and J usage is TRBJ2-5; D may be TRBD2 (7 bases). Germline V lookup: CDR1 SNHLY, CDR2 FYNNEI. Trimming took off 8 bases at V and 4 bases at J, with 17 bases between the two ends. The CDR3 runs to 14 residues. The chain's CDR3 is CASQEIRGGETQYF. CDR3 DNA: TGTGCCAGCCAGGAAATTAGGGGGGGAGAGACCCAGTACTTC.

The rearrangement joins TRBV14 to TRBJ1-2, with a weak D call TRBD1 (5 bases). V was trimmed by 3 bases and J by 4 bases, leaving 12 bases between them. The CDR3 is 14 residues long. In germline, CDR1 is SGHDN, CDR2 FVKESK. CDR3 residues: CASSQRQTAYGYTF. In DNA form, the CDR3 reads TGTGCCAGCAGCCAGCGACAGACTGCCTATGGCTACACCTTC.

The chain employs TRBV2 and TRBJ2-2; 7 bases are a match to TRBD2. The length of the CDR3 is 15 residues. Germline CDR1 SNHLY, CDR2 FYNNEI. V lost 6 bases to trimming and J lost 0 bases; unmatched junction nucleotides: 4. The CDR3 bases are TGTGCCAGCAGGGAGACTAGCTCGAACACCGGGGAGCTGTTTTTT. Its translation is CASRETSSNTGELFF.

The rearrangement joins TRBV27 to TRBJ2-7, with TRBD2 matching over 16 bases. Germline V gene sequence: CDR1 MNHEY, CDR2 SMNVEV (reference sequence). The junction had 2 bases not matched to a gene; V was cut back by 6 bases and J by 0 bases. This CDR3 is 16 amino acids long. The CDR3 here is CASRGLAGGSSYEQYF. CDR3 in DNA: TGTGCCAGCAGGGGACTAGCGGGGGGGTCCTCCTACGAGCAGTACTTC.

The chain employs TRBV28 and TRBJ2-5; TRBD2 agrees at 7 bases. The CDR3 runs to 18 residues. The V gene's germline CDR1 is MDHEN and CDR2 SYDVKM. Trimming took 0 bases from V and 1 from J; bases not matched to a gene: 11. The CDR3 loop reads CASSLWDSSGATQETQYF. For the CDR3, the DNA is TGTGCCAGCAGTTTATGGGACTCCAGCGGGGCGACCCAAGAGACCCAGTACTTC.

The chain combines TRBV5-1 with TRBJ2-5; D not certain. V lost 0 bases to trimming and J lost 5 bases, with 20 bases between them. CDR1 is SGHRS and CDR2 is YFSETQ in the germline V gene. The CDR3 is made up of 17 amino acids. The CDR3 nucleotides read TGCGCCAGCAGCTTGGGCCCTGCGAGAAATCTCGTCGAGACCCAGTACTTC. Translated, it gives CASSLGPARNLVETQYF.

The rearrangement links TRBV29-1 to TRBJ1-5; D is undetermined. Deletions cut 4 bases from V and 5 bases from J, with 12 bases between. Germline CDR1 is SQVTM and CDR2 is ANQGSEA. CDR3 size: 13 residues. The CDR3 bases are TGCAGCGTTGGTCCGGGTTATGATCAGCCCCAGCATTTT. It encodes CSVGPGYDQPQHF.

The V gene is TRBV6-1, the J gene TRBJ1-5; the D gene is possibly TRBD1 (6 bases). Germline V gene lookup returns CDR1 MNHNS and CDR2 SASEGT. The CDR3 consists of 16 residues. V was cut by 0 bases and J by 3 bases, with 12 bases left in between. The CDR3 here is CASSEAGGQFNQPQHF. Written as DNA, the CDR3 is TGTGCCAGCAGTGAAGCGGGGGGGCAGTTCAATCAGCCCCAGCATTTT.

The gene calls are TRBV7-3 and TRBJ2-1; D perhaps matches TRBD1 (5 bases). This CDR3 comprises 18 residues. The ends were cut back, 5 bases at V and 0 bases at J, with 20 bases in the middle. The germline V gene encodes CDR1 SGHTA and CDR2 FQGTGA. CDR3 sequence: CASSTRPSGRASYNEQFF. CDR3 DNA: TGTGCCAGCAGCACCAGGCCCTCGGGCAGGGCCTCCTACAATGAGCAGTTCTTC. The full variable domain, rest sourced from reference TRBV7-3 and TRBJ2-1, is GAGVSQTPSNKVTEKGKYVELRCDPISGHTALYWYRQSLGQGPEFLIYFQGTGAADDSGLPNDRFFAVRPEGSVSTLKIQRTERGDSAVYLCASSTRPSGRASYNEQFFGPGTRLTVL.

The chain couples TRBV27 to TRBJ2-7; D may be TRBD2 (5 bases). Trimming stripped 6 bases from V and 2 bases from J, with 8 bases between. The CDR3 sequence is 12 residues long. The V gene's germline CDR1 is MNHEY and CDR2 SMNVEV (reference sequence). The DNA of the CDR3 is TGTGCCAGCAGCGGGGTCACCTACGAGCAGTACTTC. It translates to CASSGVTYEQYF.

The genes are TRBV6-1 and TRBJ2-7; D unresolved. Germline V CDR1 and CDR2: MNHNS, SASEGT. CDR3 size: 12 residues. The V and J ends lost 5 bases and 4 bases respectively, with 9 bases between them. CDR3 nucleotide sequence: TGTGCCAGCAGTCACTCCCCGTACGAGCAGTACTTC. This gives the protein CASSHSPYEQYF.

V is TRBV19 and J is TRBJ1-1; D unclear. With 6 bases removed from V and 3 bases from J, the gap between germline ends came to 17 bases. The length of the CDR3 is 15 residues. The germline gives CDR1 LNHDA, CDR2 SQIVND (reference sequence). The CDR3 coding sequence is TGTGCCAGTAGGAGAAAGGAGGGAAGGTACACTGAAGCTTTCTTT. The encoded protein is CASRRKEGRYTEAFF.

This clone was observed once. V usage is TRBV19 and J usage is TRBJ2-1; D is undetermined. Germline CDR1 reads LNHDA; CDR2 reads SQIVND (reference sequence). The CDR3 is made up of 15 amino acids. The V gene lost 5 bases and the J gene lost 5 bases, with 16 bases spanning the gap. The CDR3 sequence is CASSPRSRPDNEQFF. The CDR3 coding sequence is TGTGCCAGTAGTCCCCGTAGCCGACCAGACAATGAGCAGTTCTTC. The variable domain in full, with the rest retrieved from reference TRBV19 and TRBJ2-1, is DGGITQSPKYLFRKEGQNVTLSCEQNLNHDAMYWYRQDPGQGLRLIYYSQIVNDFQKGDIAEGYSVSREKKESFPLTVTSAQKNPTAFYLCASSPRSRPDNEQFFGPGTRLTVL.